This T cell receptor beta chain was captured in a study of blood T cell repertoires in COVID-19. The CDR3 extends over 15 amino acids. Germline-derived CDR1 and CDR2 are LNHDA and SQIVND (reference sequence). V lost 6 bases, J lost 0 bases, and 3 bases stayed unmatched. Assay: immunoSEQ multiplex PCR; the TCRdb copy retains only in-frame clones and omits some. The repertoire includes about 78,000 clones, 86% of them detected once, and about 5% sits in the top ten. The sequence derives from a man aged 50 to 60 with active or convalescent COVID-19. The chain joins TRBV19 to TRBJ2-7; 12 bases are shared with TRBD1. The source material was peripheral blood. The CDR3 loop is CASRGTGGSSYEQYF. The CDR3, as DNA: TGTGCCAGTAGGGGGACAGGGGGCTCCTCCTACGAGCAGTACTTC.